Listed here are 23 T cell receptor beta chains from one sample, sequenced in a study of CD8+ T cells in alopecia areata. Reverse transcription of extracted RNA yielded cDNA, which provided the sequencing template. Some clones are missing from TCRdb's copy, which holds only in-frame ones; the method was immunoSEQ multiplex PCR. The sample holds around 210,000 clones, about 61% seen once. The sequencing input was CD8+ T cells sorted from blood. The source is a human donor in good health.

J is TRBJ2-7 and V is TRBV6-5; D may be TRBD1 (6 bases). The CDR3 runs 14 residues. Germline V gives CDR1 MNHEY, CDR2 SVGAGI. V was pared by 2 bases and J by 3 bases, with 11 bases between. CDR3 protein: CASSYGRGYYEQYF. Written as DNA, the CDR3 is TGTGCCAGCAGTTACGGCAGGGGATACTACGAGCAGTACTTC.

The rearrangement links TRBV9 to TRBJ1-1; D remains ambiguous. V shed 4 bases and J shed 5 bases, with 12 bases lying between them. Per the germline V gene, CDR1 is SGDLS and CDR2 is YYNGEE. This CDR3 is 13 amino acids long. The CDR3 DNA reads TGTGCCAGCAGCTCCCGACACGCTACTGAAGCTTTCTTT. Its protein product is CASSSRHATEAFF.

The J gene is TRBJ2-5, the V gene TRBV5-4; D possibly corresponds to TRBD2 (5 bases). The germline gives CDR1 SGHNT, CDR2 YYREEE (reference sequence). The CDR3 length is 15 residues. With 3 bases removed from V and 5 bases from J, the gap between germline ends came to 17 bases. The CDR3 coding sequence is TGTGCCAGCAGCTACACAGAAAACTCGGGGGAGACCCAGTACTTC. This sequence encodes CASSYTENSGETQYF.

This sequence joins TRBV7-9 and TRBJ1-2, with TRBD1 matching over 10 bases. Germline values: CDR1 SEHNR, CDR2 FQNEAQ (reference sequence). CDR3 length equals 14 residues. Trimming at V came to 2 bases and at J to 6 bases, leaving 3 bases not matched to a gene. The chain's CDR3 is CASSLRGTGDGYTF. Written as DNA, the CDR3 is TGTGCCAGCAGCTTACGCGGGACAGGGGATGGCTACACCTTC. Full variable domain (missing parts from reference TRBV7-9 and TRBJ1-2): DTGVSQNPRHKITKRGQNVTFRCDPISEHNRLYWYRQTLGQGPEFLTYFQNEAQLEKSRLLSDRFSAERPKGSFSTLEIQRTEQGDSAMYLCASSLRGTGDGYTFGSGTRLTVV.

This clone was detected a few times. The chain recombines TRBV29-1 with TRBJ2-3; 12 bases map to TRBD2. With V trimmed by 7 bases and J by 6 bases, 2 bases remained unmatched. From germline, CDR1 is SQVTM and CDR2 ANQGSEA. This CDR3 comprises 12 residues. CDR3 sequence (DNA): TGCAGCGGACTAGCGGGGGTGGATACGCAGTATTTT. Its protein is CSGLAGVDTQYF.

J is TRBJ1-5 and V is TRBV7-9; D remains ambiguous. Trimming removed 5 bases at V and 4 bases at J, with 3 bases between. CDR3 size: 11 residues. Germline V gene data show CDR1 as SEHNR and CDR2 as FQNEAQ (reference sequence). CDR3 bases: TGTGCCAGCAGCGGTAATCAGCCCCAGCATTTT. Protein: CASSGNQPQHF.

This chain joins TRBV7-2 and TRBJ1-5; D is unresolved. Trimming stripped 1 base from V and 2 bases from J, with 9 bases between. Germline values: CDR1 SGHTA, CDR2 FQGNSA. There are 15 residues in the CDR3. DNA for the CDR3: TGTGCCAGCAGCTTAGGAGGGCGCGGCAATCAGCCCCAGCATTTT. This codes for CASSLGGRGNQPQHF.

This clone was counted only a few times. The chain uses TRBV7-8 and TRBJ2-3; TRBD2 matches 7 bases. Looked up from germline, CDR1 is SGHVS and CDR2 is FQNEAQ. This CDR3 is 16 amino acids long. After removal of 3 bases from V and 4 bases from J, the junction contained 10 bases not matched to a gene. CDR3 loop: CASSLKAERGADTQYF. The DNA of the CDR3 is TGTGCCAGCAGCTTGAAGGCCGAGCGGGGTGCAGATACGCAGTATTTT.

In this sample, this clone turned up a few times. For the CDR3, the DNA is TGCAGCGTTTTGGAAAGGTCCTCCTACGAGCAGTACTTC. This codes for CSVLERSSYEQYF. The V and J genes are TRBV29-1 and TRBJ2-7; no clear D gene. V was trimmed by 5 bases and J by 0 bases, leaving 11 bases between them. Germline CDR1 SQVTM, CDR2 ANQGSEA. This CDR3 has 13 amino acids.

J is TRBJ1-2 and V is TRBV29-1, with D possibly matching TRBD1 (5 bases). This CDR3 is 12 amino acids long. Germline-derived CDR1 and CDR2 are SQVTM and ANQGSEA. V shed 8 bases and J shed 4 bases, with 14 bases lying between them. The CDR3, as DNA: TGCAGCTCAGGCGGGGACGGCTATGGCTACACCTTC. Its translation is CSSGGDGYGYTF.

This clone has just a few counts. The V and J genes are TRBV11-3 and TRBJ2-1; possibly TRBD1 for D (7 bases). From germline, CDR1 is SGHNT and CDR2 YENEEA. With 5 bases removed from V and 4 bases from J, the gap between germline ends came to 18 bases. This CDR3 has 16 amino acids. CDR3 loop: CASSPVEGAKYNEQFF. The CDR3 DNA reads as TGTGCCAGCAGCCCCGTGGAGGGGGCCAAGTACAATGAGCAGTTCTTC.

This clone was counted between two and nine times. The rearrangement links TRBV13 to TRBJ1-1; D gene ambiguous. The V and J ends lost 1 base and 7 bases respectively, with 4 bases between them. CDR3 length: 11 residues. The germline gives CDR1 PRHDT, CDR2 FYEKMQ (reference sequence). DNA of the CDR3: TGTGCCAGCAGCTTAGACAGTGAAGCTTTCTTT. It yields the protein CASSLDSEAFF.

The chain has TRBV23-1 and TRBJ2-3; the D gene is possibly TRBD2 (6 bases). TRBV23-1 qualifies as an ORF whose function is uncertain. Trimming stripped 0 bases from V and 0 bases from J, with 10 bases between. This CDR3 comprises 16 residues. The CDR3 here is CASSQSRRVSTDTQYF. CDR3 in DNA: TGCGCCAGCAGTCAATCGAGGAGGGTTAGCACAGATACGCAGTATTTT.

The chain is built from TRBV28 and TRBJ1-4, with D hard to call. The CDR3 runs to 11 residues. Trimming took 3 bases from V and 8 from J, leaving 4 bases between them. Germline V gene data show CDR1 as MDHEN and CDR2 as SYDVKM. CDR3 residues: CASSFGEKLFF. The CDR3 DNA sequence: TGTGCCAGCAGTTTCGGGGAAAAACTGTTTTTT.

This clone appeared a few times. The DNA for the CDR3 is TGCGCCAGCAGCCAAGAAGGCGGGCTGGTATCGGAGCAGTACTTC. Translation: CASSQEGGLVSEQYF. This chain connects TRBV4-1 to TRBJ2-7; a weak D match, TRBD2 (5 bases). This CDR3 is 15 amino acids long. Trimming took 0 bases from V and 7 from J, leaving 16 bases between them. CDR1 and CDR2 from the germline V gene are MGHRA and YSYEKL.

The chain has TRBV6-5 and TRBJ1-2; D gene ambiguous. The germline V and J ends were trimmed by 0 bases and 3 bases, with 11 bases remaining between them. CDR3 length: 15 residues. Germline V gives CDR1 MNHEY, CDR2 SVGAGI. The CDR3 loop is CASSYSAGSYYGYTF. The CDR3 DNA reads TGTGCCAGCAGTTACTCGGCGGGCAGCTACTATGGCTACACCTTC.

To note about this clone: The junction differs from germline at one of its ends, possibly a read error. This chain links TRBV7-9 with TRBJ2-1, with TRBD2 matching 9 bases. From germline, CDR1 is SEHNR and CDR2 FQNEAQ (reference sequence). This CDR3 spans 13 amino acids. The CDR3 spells CASSLAGFDEQFF. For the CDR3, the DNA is TGTGCCAGCAGCCTAGCGGGGTTCGATGAGCAGTTCTTC.

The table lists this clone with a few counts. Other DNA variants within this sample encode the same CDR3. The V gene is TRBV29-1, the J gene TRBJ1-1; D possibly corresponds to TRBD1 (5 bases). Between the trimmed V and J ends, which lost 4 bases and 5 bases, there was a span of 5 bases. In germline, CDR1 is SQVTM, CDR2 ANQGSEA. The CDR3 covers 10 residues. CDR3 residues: CSVGGTEAFF. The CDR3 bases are TGCAGCGTTGGGGGGACTGAAGCTTTCTTT.

The CDR3 DNA sequence: TGTGCCACCAGCACTTCGAACAGGGGACATACTGAAGCTTTCTTT. It is translated as CATSTSNRGHTEAFF. V is TRBV15 and J is TRBJ1-1, with 7 positions matching TRBD1. CDR3 length: 15 residues. Germline V gene lookup returns CDR1 LNHNV and CDR2 YYDKDF (reference sequence). Trimming removed 4 bases from V and 5 bases from J; junction bases left unmatched: 10.

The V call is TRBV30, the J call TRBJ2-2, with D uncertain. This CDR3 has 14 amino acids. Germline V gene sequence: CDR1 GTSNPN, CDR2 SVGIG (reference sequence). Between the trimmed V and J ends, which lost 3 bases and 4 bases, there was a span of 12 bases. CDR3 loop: CAWRLAVVTGELFF. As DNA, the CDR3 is TGTGCCTGGAGATTGGCCGTAGTCACCGGGGAGCTGTTTTTT. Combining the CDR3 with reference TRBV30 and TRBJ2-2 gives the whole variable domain SQTIHQWPATLVQPVGSPLSLECTVEGTSNPNLYWYRQAAGRGLQLLFYSVGIGQISSEVPQNLSASRPQDRQFILSSKKLLLSDSGFYLCAWRLAVVTGELFFGEGSRLTVL.

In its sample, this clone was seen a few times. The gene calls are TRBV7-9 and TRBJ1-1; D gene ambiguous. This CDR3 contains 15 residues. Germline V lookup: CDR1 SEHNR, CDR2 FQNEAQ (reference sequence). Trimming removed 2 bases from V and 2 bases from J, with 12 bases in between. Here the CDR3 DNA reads TGTGCCAGCAGCTTACCGCAGACCGGTAACACTGAAGCTTTCTTT. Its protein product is CASSLPQTGNTEAFF.

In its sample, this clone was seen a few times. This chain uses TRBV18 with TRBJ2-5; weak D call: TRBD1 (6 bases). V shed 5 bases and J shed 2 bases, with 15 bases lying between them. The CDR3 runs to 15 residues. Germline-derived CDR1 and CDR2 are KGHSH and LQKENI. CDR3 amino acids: CASSSTGLRQETQYF. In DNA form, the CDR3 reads TGTGCCAGCTCATCCACAGGGTTGCGGCAAGAGACCCAGTACTTC.

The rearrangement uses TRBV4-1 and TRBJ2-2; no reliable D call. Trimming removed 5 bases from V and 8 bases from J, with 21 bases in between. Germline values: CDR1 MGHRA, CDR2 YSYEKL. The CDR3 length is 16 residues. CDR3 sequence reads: CASSVKPPPGPGELFF. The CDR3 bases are TGCGCCAGCAGCGTAAAGCCTCCCCCCGGGCCTGGGGAGCTGTTTTTT.